This is a list of T cell receptor beta chains from one sample in a study of OX40 agonist ivuxolimab in advanced cancers. Sequencing was performed with immunoSEQ multiplex PCR; in TCRdb, only in-frame clones are kept and a portion is missing. This sample carries more than 35,000 clones, 86% of them seen once, and the ten largest clones take roughly 12%. The sample consisted of CD4+ or CD8+ T cells sorted from blood, taken in a trial of the OX40 agonist ivuxolimab. These receptors all stem from an adult with an advanced solid tumor such as melanoma, head and neck, liver or kidney cancer. Each CDR3 is given with its conserved first and last residue. Each record gives: clone size, D gene, J gene, V gene, CDR3 DNA, CDR3 protein. The D gene is left open where the match is weak. The size entry is marked missing in some rows and otherwise reads once, few, many or a size class.

clone size: NA
D gene: TRBD1
J gene: TRBJ2-1
V gene: TRBV29-1
CDR3 DNA: TGCAGCGTCAGAGGGGGACAGTTTTACAATGAGCAGTTCTTC
CDR3 protein: CSVRGGQFYNEQFF

clone size: once
D gene: NA
J gene: TRBJ1-2
V gene: TRBV14
CDR3 DNA: TGTGCCAGCAGCCAGACGACAGATTATGGCTACACCTTC
CDR3 protein: CASSQTTDYGYTF

clone size: NA
D gene: NA
J gene: TRBJ2-1
V gene: TRBV9
CDR3 DNA: TGTGCCAGCAGCGTAGAAGGCCATAAAAGCGATGAGCAGTTCTTC
CDR3 protein: CASSVEGHKSDEQFF

clone size: NA
D gene: NA
J gene: TRBJ2-3
V gene: TRBV9
CDR3 DNA: TGTGCCAGCAACCTGGGACCCCCCACAGATACGCAGTATTTT
CDR3 protein: CASNLGPPTDTQYF

clone size: few
D gene: NA
J gene: TRBJ1-4
V gene: TRBV27
CDR3 DNA: TGTGCCAGCAGTTTACGTGGGAGATCTAATGAAAAACTGTTTTTT
CDR3 protein: CASSLRGRSNEKLFF

clone size: few
D gene: TRBD1
J gene: TRBJ2-6
V gene: TRBV29-1
CDR3 DNA: TGCAGCGCCCGGGACAGTTCAGGGGCCAACGTCCTGACTTTC
CDR3 protein: CSARDSSGANVLTF

clone size: NA
D gene: TRBD1
J gene: TRBJ2-7
V gene: TRBV4-1
CDR3 DNA: TGCGCCAGCAGCCCCCCCCTGGGACAGGGAGCCTACGAGCAGTACTTC
CDR3 protein: CASSPPLGQGAYEQYF

clone size: NA
D gene: NA
J gene: TRBJ1-1
V gene: TRBV4-3
CDR3 DNA: TGCGCCAGCAGCCAACTAGGAGGGACTGAAGCTTTCTTT
CDR3 protein: CASSQLGGTEAFF

clone size: NA
D gene: TRBD2
J gene: TRBJ2-2
V gene: TRBV11-2
CDR3 DNA: TGTGCCAGCAGCCCAGGTAGCGGGGGAGCATTCACCGGGGAGCTGTTTTTT
CDR3 protein: CASSPGSGGAFTGELFF

clone size: NA
D gene: TRBD2
J gene: TRBJ2-1
V gene: TRBV4-1
CDR3 DNA: TGCGCCAGCAGCACGGGAGGGTTCAATGAGCAGTTCTTC
CDR3 protein: CASSTGGFNEQFF

clone size: NA
D gene: TRBD1
J gene: TRBJ2-5
V gene: TRBV7-9
CDR3 DNA: TGTGCCAGCAGCCCCCGACAGGGAATGGAGACCCAGTACTTC
CDR3 protein: CASSPRQGMETQYF

clone size: NA
D gene: TRBD1
J gene: TRBJ2-7
V gene: TRBV27
CDR3 DNA: TGTGCCAGCAGCCTCTATCCGGGACAGAGCTCCTACGAGCAGTACTTC
CDR3 protein: CASSLYPGQSSYEQYF

clone size: NA
D gene: NA
J gene: TRBJ2-5
V gene: TRBV14
CDR3 DNA: TGTGCCAGCAGCCAAGATTGGGGCGGACAAGAGACCCAGTACTTC
CDR3 protein: CASSQDWGGQETQYF

clone size: NA
D gene: NA
J gene: TRBJ2-1
V gene: TRBV2
CDR3 DNA: TGTGCCAGCACGGACGGTGGAGATGAGCAGTTCTTC
CDR3 protein: CASTDGGDEQFF

clone size: NA
D gene: NA
J gene: TRBJ1-2
V gene: TRBV9
CDR3 DNA: TGTGCCAGCAGCGTAGGGGGCGGCTATGGCTACACCTTC
CDR3 protein: CASSVGGGYGYTF

clone size: NA
D gene: NA
J gene: TRBJ2-1
V gene: TRBV6-5
CDR3 DNA: TGTGCCAGCAGTTACTCAAGTAGCGGACCCTACAATGAGCAGTTCTTC
CDR3 protein: CASSYSSSGPYNEQFF

clone size: NA
D gene: NA
J gene: TRBJ1-2
V gene: TRBV5-4
CDR3 DNA: TGTGCCAGCAGCCCTGAGGGGGTTGGCTACACCTTC
CDR3 protein: CASSPEGVGYTF

clone size: NA
D gene: NA
J gene: TRBJ1-1
V gene: TRBV5-4
CDR3 DNA: TGTGCCAGCACCTTTTACACGTACCCGAACACTGAAGCTTTCTTT
CDR3 protein: CASTFYTYPNTEAFF

clone size: once
D gene: NA
J gene: TRBJ1-5
V gene: TRBV30
CDR3 DNA: TGTGCCTGGAGTGTTTCTTTGACGGGCAATCAGCCCCAGCATTTT
CDR3 protein: CAWSVSLTGNQPQHF

clone size: NA
D gene: TRBD2
J gene: TRBJ2-5
V gene: TRBV10-3
CDR3 DNA: TGTGCCAGCCTCCGAACGGGGGGGGTTTTTTCTCCGATGGAGACCCAGTACTTC
CDR3 protein: CASLRTGGVFSPMETQYF

clone size: NA
D gene: NA
J gene: TRBJ2-2
V gene: TRBV27
CDR3 DNA: TGTGCCAGCAGTTTATATATGGCCGGGGAGCTGTTTTTT
CDR3 protein: CASSLYMAGELFF

clone size: NA
D gene: NA
J gene: TRBJ2-3
V gene: TRBV2
CDR3 DNA: TGTGCCAGCAAGGGGGGCAGAACTAGCACAGATACGCAGTATTTT
CDR3 protein: CASKGGRTSTDTQYF

clone size: few
D gene: NA
J gene: TRBJ1-2
V gene: TRBV5-8
CDR3 DNA: TGTGCCAGCACTCGTGGTATAGCCATCGAGGGCTACACCTTC
CDR3 protein: CASTRGIAIEGYTF

clone size: NA
D gene: NA
J gene: TRBJ1-6
V gene: TRBV7-9
CDR3 DNA: TGTGCCATCCTAAGGGCAGAAGATGATTTAAATTCACCCCTCCACTTT
CDR3 protein: CAILRAEDDLNSPLHF

clone size: NA
D gene: NA
J gene: TRBJ1-1
V gene: TRBV7-9
CDR3 DNA: TGTGCCAGCAGCTCCACCAGAGGGAACACTGAAGCTTTCTTT
CDR3 protein: CASSSTRGNTEAFF

clone size: NA
D gene: NA
J gene: TRBJ2-7
V gene: TRBV21-1
CDR3 DNA: TGTGCCAGCAGCAAGGGGACCGAGCGGTCGCGGGAGCAGTACTTC
CDR3 protein: CASSKGTERSREQYF

clone size: NA
D gene: NA
J gene: TRBJ1-2
V gene: TRBV25-1
CDR3 DNA: TGTGCCAGCAGTGAGGCGTATGGCTACACCTTC
CDR3 protein: CASSEAYGYTF

clone size: NA
D gene: NA
J gene: TRBJ1-1
V gene: TRBV4-1
CDR3 DNA: TGCGCCAGCAGCCAAGATCGGGCTGCAGCTGAAGCTTTCTTT
CDR3 protein: CASSQDRAAAEAFF

clone size: once
D gene: TRBD1
J gene: TRBJ2-7
V gene: TRBV28
CDR3 DNA: TGTGCCAGCAGTCCAGGGACAGGGGGATACGAGCAGTACTTC
CDR3 protein: CASSPGTGGYEQYF

clone size: NA
D gene: NA
J gene: TRBJ2-7
V gene: TRBV7-9
CDR3 DNA: TGTGCCAGCAGCCCCGACTACGAGCAGTACTTC
CDR3 protein: CASSPDYEQYF

clone size: NA
D gene: NA
J gene: TRBJ2-3
V gene: TRBV6-1
CDR3 DNA: TGTGCCAGCAGTAAAAGGGCAACTAGCACAGATACGCAGTATTTT
CDR3 protein: CASSKRATSTDTQYF

clone size: NA
D gene: TRBD1
J gene: TRBJ1-1
V gene: TRBV6-5
CDR3 DNA: TGTGCCAGCAGTTTGGGGACAGGGGGCAGTGAAGCTTTCTTT
CDR3 protein: CASSLGTGGSEAFF

clone size: few
D gene: TRBD2
J gene: TRBJ2-1
V gene: TRBV4-3
CDR3 DNA: TGCGCCAGCAGCCATACTAGCGGGGGGCCCAATGAGCAGTTCTTC
CDR3 protein: CASSHTSGGPNEQFF

clone size: NA
D gene: TRBD1
J gene: TRBJ2-1
V gene: TRBV7-9
CDR3 DNA: TGTGCCAGCAGCTTAAGTCCAACAGGGGGGAATGAGCAGTTCTTC
CDR3 protein: CASSLSPTGGNEQFF

clone size: NA
D gene: NA
J gene: TRBJ1-1
V gene: TRBV7-8
CDR3 DNA: TGTGCCAGCAGCTTTAGTCCAAGAGAGGGGGGCACTGAAGCTTTCTTT
CDR3 protein: CASSFSPREGGTEAFF

clone size: NA
D gene: NA
J gene: TRBJ2-1
V gene: TRBV9
CDR3 DNA: TGTGCCAGCAGCGTAGACGGGATCTACAATGAGCAGTTCTTC
CDR3 protein: CASSVDGIYNEQFF

clone size: NA
D gene: NA
J gene: TRBJ1-4
V gene: TRBV27
CDR3 DNA: TGTGCCAGCAGTTCGACGTCATCGACTAATGAAAAACTGTTTTTT
CDR3 protein: CASSSTSSTNEKLFF

clone size: NA
D gene: NA
J gene: TRBJ2-7
V gene: TRBV5-6
CDR3 DNA: TGTGCCAGCAGCTCTGCCCGGGGTAACCCCTACGAGCAGTACTTC
CDR3 protein: CASSSARGNPYEQYF

clone size: NA
D gene: NA
J gene: TRBJ2-2
V gene: TRBV5-1
CDR3 DNA: TGCGCCAGCAGCTTGGCCAGGGGAGTCACCGGGGAGCTGTTTTTT
CDR3 protein: CASSLARGVTGELFF

clone size: NA
D gene: TRBD1
J gene: TRBJ2-7
V gene: TRBV11-3
CDR3 DNA: TGTGCCAGCAGCTCAGAATCCGGGACAGGTACCACCTACGAGCAGTACTTC
CDR3 protein: CASSSESGTGTTYEQYF

clone size: NA
D gene: NA
J gene: TRBJ1-1
V gene: TRBV5-1
CDR3 DNA: TGCGCCAGCAGCTTGGTCACAGGTTTGAACACTGAAGCTTTCTTT
CDR3 protein: CASSLVTGLNTEAFF

clone size: NA
D gene: NA
J gene: TRBJ1-5
V gene: TRBV4-1
CDR3 DNA: TGCGCCAGCAGCCTAGTAGGAGGAAGCAATCAGCCCCAGCATTTT
CDR3 protein: CASSLVGGSNQPQHF

clone size: NA
D gene: NA
J gene: TRBJ1-1
V gene: TRBV7-2
CDR3 DNA: TGTGCCAGCACACAGTGGGTGAACACTGAAGCTTTCTTT
CDR3 protein: CASTQWVNTEAFF

clone size: NA
D gene: TRBD2
J gene: TRBJ2-3
V gene: TRBV7-2
CDR3 DNA: TGTGCCAGCAGCTTAGGCGGGGGGCAGGGAGATACGCAGTATTTT
CDR3 protein: CASSLGGGQGDTQYF

clone size: NA
D gene: NA
J gene: TRBJ1-5
V gene: TRBV28
CDR3 DNA: TGTGCCAGCAGCCCCTCCCCATGGGGCAATCAGCCCCAGCATTTT
CDR3 protein: CASSPSPWGNQPQHF

clone size: NA
D gene: TRBD2
J gene: TRBJ2-1
V gene: TRBV12-5
CDR3 DNA: TGTGCTAGTGGTTTGAGCCTAGCGGGGGGGCTAAATGAGCAGTTCTTC
CDR3 protein: CASGLSLAGGLNEQFF

clone size: NA
D gene: NA
J gene: TRBJ1-4
V gene: TRBV9
CDR3 DNA: TGTGCCAGCAGCGTAGATCTTGGGAGGAGGGAAGAAAAACTGTTTTTT
CDR3 protein: CASSVDLGRREEKLFF

clone size: NA
D gene: NA
J gene: TRBJ1-2
V gene: TRBV21-1
CDR3 DNA: TGTGCCAGCAGCAAAGCGGTCGGGCAGAGACCCGCAGACTATGGCTACACCTTC
CDR3 protein: CASSKAVGQRPADYGYTF

clone size: NA
D gene: TRBD1
J gene: TRBJ1-4
V gene: TRBV9
CDR3 DNA: TGTGCCAGCAGCAAGACAGGGGGCAATGAAAAACTGTTTTTT
CDR3 protein: CASSKTGGNEKLFF

clone size: NA
D gene: TRBD1
J gene: TRBJ2-7
V gene: TRBV7-6
CDR3 DNA: TGTGCCAGCAGTCCCAATATAGGGACAGGGGGCTTATACGAGCAGTACTTC
CDR3 protein: CASSPNIGTGGLYEQYF

clone size: NA
D gene: NA
J gene: TRBJ2-5
V gene: TRBV14
CDR3 DNA: TGTGCCAGCAGCCAATTTATGAGAGAGACCCAGTACTTC
CDR3 protein: CASSQFMRETQYF

clone size: once
D gene: TRBD1
J gene: TRBJ2-5
V gene: TRBV19
CDR3 DNA: TGTGCCAGTAGTATGGGCGACAGACAGGGCTGGGGAGAGACCCAGTACTTC
CDR3 protein: CASSMGDRQGWGETQYF

clone size: medium-sized
D gene: TRBD1
J gene: TRBJ1-5
V gene: TRBV16
CDR3 DNA: TGTGCCAGCAGCCAGCCGGGACAGGGGAAGGATCAGCCCCAGCATTTT
CDR3 protein: CASSQPGQGKDQPQHF

clone size: NA
D gene: NA
J gene: TRBJ1-1
V gene: TRBV7-9
CDR3 DNA: TGTGCCAGCAGCAAATCGAGCACTGAAGCTTTCTTT
CDR3 protein: CASSKSSTEAFF

clone size: NA
D gene: NA
J gene: TRBJ2-3
V gene: TRBV7-9
CDR3 DNA: TGTGCCAGCAGCTTTTCTGAGCGGGCCACAGATACGCAGTATTTT
CDR3 protein: CASSFSERATDTQYF

clone size: once
D gene: TRBD2
J gene: TRBJ2-7
V gene: TRBV7-9
CDR3 DNA: TGTGCCAGCAGCAGAGGACTAGCGGGAGTTGAGCAGTACTTC
CDR3 protein: CASSRGLAGVEQYF